These 18 T cell receptor beta chains were sequenced from one sample in a study of PD-1 blockade in classical Hodgkin lymphoma. Profiling relied on immunoSEQ multiplex PCR, and the TCRdb table lists in-frame clones only, not all of them. The sample holds 20,000 to 30,000 clones, approximately 79% seen once. Documented time point: cycle 4 day 1 (C4D1), after 6 weeks of nivolumab. Every patient relapsed after autologous stem cell transplantation, and brentuximab vedotin exposure varied. Material: peripheral blood mononuclear cells (PBMCs), obtained before the fourth cycle of nivolumab. The source is a human donor with classical Hodgkin lymphoma.

The CDR3 spells CASSAGQLSSGNTIYF. CDR3 DNA sequence: TGTGCCAGCAGCGCCGGACAGTTAAGCTCTGGAAACACCATATATTTT. The rearrangement links TRBV11-2 to TRBJ1-3, with TRBD1 as a possible D gene (6 bases). The germline V gene has CDR1 SGHAT and CDR2 FQNNGV. This CDR3 spans 16 amino acids. The V gene lost 5 bases and the J gene lost 0 bases, with 14 bases spanning the gap.

The rearrangement links TRBV28 to TRBJ1-1; D possibly corresponds to TRBD1 (6 bases). V dropped 3 bases and J dropped 11 bases, with 10 bases sitting between them. The CDR3 has 11 amino acids. Germline V lookup: CDR1 MDHEN, CDR2 SYDVKM. CDR3 DNA sequence: TGTGCCAGCAGTTTTACAGGGAAGGCTTTCTTT. It translates to CASSFTGKAFF. Supplemented by reference TRBV28 and TRBJ1-1, the full variable domain reads DVKVTQSSRYLVKRTGEKVFLECVQDMDHENMFWYRQDPGLGLRLIYFSYDVKMKEKGDIPEGYSVSREKKERFSLILESASTNQTSMYLCASSFTGKAFFGQGTRLTVV.

The chain links TRBV28 to TRBJ2-1; the match to TRBD1 covers 8 bases. The CDR3 runs 16 residues. CDR1 and CDR2 (germline): MDHEN, SYDVKM. With V trimmed by 2 bases and J by 3 bases, 6 bases remained unmatched. CDR3 sequence reads: CASSLMGQEFYNEQFF. The CDR3 region has the DNA TGTGCCAGCAGTTTAATGGGACAGGAGTTCTACAATGAGCAGTTCTTC.

In its sample, this clone was seen once. This chain joins TRBV6-1 and TRBJ1-4; tentative D call: TRBD1 (6 bases). Trimming removed 2 bases at V and 7 bases at J, with 8 bases between. The CDR3 length is 13 residues. Looked up from germline, CDR1 is MNHNS and CDR2 is SASEGT. The CDR3 loop reads CASSESRGEKLFF. Written as DNA, the CDR3 is TGTGCCAGCAGTGAATCCAGGGGTGAAAAACTGTTTTTT.

This clone has a single count. V is TRBV29-1 and J is TRBJ1-1; D might be TRBD1 (5 bases). Germline CDR1 is SQVTM and CDR2 is ANQGSEA. The CDR3 runs 12 residues. The V gene lost 2 bases and the J gene lost 4 bases, with 8 bases spanning the gap. CDR3 nucleotide sequence: TGCAGCGTTGAACGGGGGTCCACTGAAGCTTTCTTT. Protein sequence: CSVERGSTEAFF.

V gene TRBV28 combines with J gene TRBJ2-7, with D possibly matching TRBD1 (6 bases). CDR1 is MDHEN and CDR2 is SYDVKM in the germline V gene. This CDR3 region has 16 residues. V was shortened by 5 bases and J by 4 bases, with 21 bases between the two germline ends. CDR3 nucleotides: TGTGCCAGCAGTGTAAATCCGGGACACGATCTTTACGAGCAGTACTTC. The encoded protein is CASSVNPGHDLYEQYF.

CDR3 in amino acids: CASSVQDNSNQPQHF. The CDR3, as DNA: TGTGCCAGCAGTGTACAGGACAATAGCAATCAGCCCCAGCATTTT. The chain joins TRBV6-1 to TRBJ1-5, with D possibly matching TRBD1 (5 bases). V was trimmed by 4 bases and J by 0 bases, leaving 10 bases between them. The CDR3 contains 15 residues. Germline V lookup: CDR1 MNHNS, CDR2 SASEGT.

V and J are TRBV28 and TRBJ1-1; D may be TRBD1 (6 bases). V dropped 5 bases and J dropped 4 bases, with 17 bases sitting between them. CDR3 length: 15 residues. Germline-derived CDR1 and CDR2 are MDHEN and SYDVKM. Here the CDR3 reads CASSPNRVESTEAFF. The DNA of the CDR3 is TGTGCCAGCAGTCCCAACAGGGTTGAGAGCACTGAAGCTTTCTTT.

The chain uses TRBV5-1 and TRBJ2-3, with 9 bases aligning to TRBD2. The length of the CDR3 is 15 residues. V shed 4 bases, J shed 6 bases, and the junction held 9 bases outside the gene matches. CDR1 and CDR2 from the germline V gene are SGHRS and YFSETQ. The CDR3 nucleotides read TGCGCCAGCAGCGAGAGCGGGAGGACCCCCGATACGCAGTATTTT. The encoded protein is CASSESGRTPDTQYF.

V usage is TRBV2 and J usage is TRBJ1-2; D not resolved. The germline CDR1 and CDR2 sequences are SNHLY and FYNNEI. This CDR3 is built from 12 residues. V was clipped by 6 bases and J by 3 bases, with 8 bases between them. In nucleotides, the CDR3 is TGTGCCAGCAGCGGCATGGACTATGGCTACACCTTC. Translating gives CASSGMDYGYTF.

The J gene is TRBJ2-7, the V gene TRBV4-1; no clear D gene. CDR1 is MGHRA and CDR2 is YSYEKL in the germline V gene. This CDR3 region has 15 residues. V lost 0 bases and J lost 3, with 12 bases in between. This CDR3 is CASSQDIRVSYEQYF. The DNA for the CDR3 is TGCGCCAGCAGCCAAGATATAAGAGTCAGCTACGAGCAGTACTTC.

V gene TRBV7-2 combines with J gene TRBJ1-5; a possible D gene is TRBD1 (6 bases). CDR1 and CDR2 (germline): SGHTA, FQGNSA. CDR3 size: 13 residues. V was pared by 1 base and J by 7 bases, with 8 bases between. The CDR3 is CASSLGRGQPQHF. The CDR3 DNA sequence: TGTGCCAGCAGCTTAGGCAGGGGACAGCCCCAGCATTTT.

J is TRBJ2-7 and V is TRBV4-3; tentative D call: TRBD2 (5 bases). The length of the CDR3 is 14 residues. V was shortened by 0 bases and J by 4 bases, with 10 bases between the two germline ends. The germline V gene encodes CDR1 LGHNA and CDR2 YSLEER. The DNA of the CDR3 is TGCGCCAGCAGCCAAGATCGGGGAACTTACGAGCAGTACTTC. Translation gives CASSQDRGTYEQYF.

The chain joins TRBV5-4 to TRBJ2-1, with 13 bases identical to TRBD2. Germline V gene data show CDR1 as SGHNT and CDR2 as YYREEE (reference sequence). Germline trimming cut 4 bases from V and 2 bases from J; bases unmatched to any gene: 6. CDR3 length: 17 residues. The CDR3 spells CASSRTSGRMAYNEQFF. The DNA for the CDR3 is TGTGCCAGCAGCCGGACTAGCGGGAGAATGGCCTACAATGAGCAGTTCTTC.

The rearrangement uses TRBV19 and TRBJ2-5, with TRBD1 as a possible D gene (5 bases). V was shortened by 3 bases and J by 5 bases, with 16 bases between the two germline ends. This CDR3 comprises 15 residues. Germline V gene sequence: CDR1 LNHDA, CDR2 SQIVND (reference sequence). CDR3 coding DNA: TGTGCCAGTAGTATGGGAAAGGGGCTTGACGAGACCCAGTACTTC. This gives the protein CASSMGKGLDETQYF.

The rearrangement uses TRBV7-9 and TRBJ2-5, with 13 bases that match TRBD2. Germline-derived CDR1 and CDR2 are SEHNR and FQNEAQ (reference sequence). After removal of 1 base from V and 0 bases from J, the junction contained 5 bases not matched to a gene. CDR3 length: 18 residues. CDR3 in amino acids: CASSLGGLAGSYQETQYF. As DNA, the CDR3 is TGTGCCAGCAGCTTAGGGGGACTAGCGGGGTCGTACCAAGAGACCCAGTACTTC.

This chain uses TRBV28 with TRBJ2-3, with D maybe TRBD1 (5 bases). CDR1 and CDR2 (germline): MDHEN, SYDVKM. CDR3 length: 16 amino acids. V was pared by 6 bases and J by 1 base, with 17 bases between. Here the CDR3 reads CASSLEQGGGTDTQYF. The CDR3 nucleotides are TGTGCCAGCAGCCTAGAGCAGGGCGGAGGCACAGATACGCAGTATTTT.

J is TRBJ1-2 and V is TRBV6-5, with D perhaps TRBD1 (6 bases). Germline V gives CDR1 MNHEY, CDR2 SVGAGI. The CDR3 length is 12 residues. V lost 6 bases, J lost 8 bases, and 13 bases lay in between. The CDR3 loop is CASRPGHEGYTF. The CDR3 region has the DNA TGTGCCAGCAGGCCGGGACACGAGGGCTACACCTTC.